This is a list of T cell receptor beta chains from one sample in a study of cytomegalovirus exposure and HLA in healthy donors. Some clones are missing from TCRdb's copy, which holds only in-frame ones; the method was immunoSEQ multiplex PCR. The sample carries 150,000 to 200,000 clones, 82% recorded once. Input material: PBMCs. All receptors come from a girl aged 2-9 years in good health and CMV-seropositive. Each CDR3 is given with its conserved first and last residue. The D gene is left open where the match is weak. Only part of the rows carry a size: once, few, many, or a class if the clone is expanded.

j_call: TRBJ2-5
v_call: TRBV6-1
d_call: TRBD2
clone_size: -
cdr3_aa: CASSERAGEGPRETQYF
cdr3_nt: TGTGCCAGCAGTGAAAGGGCGGGAGAGGGCCCTCGAGAGACCCAGTACTTC

j_call: TRBJ1-2
v_call: TRBV5-6
d_call: -
clone_size: few
cdr3_aa: CASSLAYGYTF
cdr3_nt: TGTGCCAGCAGCTTGGCATATGGCTACACCTTC

j_call: TRBJ1-1
v_call: TRBV9
d_call: TRBD1
clone_size: -
cdr3_aa: CASSVGQGTEAFF
cdr3_nt: TGTGCCAGCAGCGTAGGACAGGGGACTGAAGCTTTCTTT

j_call: TRBJ1-1
v_call: TRBV29-1
d_call: -
clone_size: -
cdr3_aa: CSSRGGTEAFF
cdr3_nt: TGCAGTTCTCGCGGGGGCACTGAAGCTTTCTTT

j_call: TRBJ2-3
v_call: TRBV29-1
d_call: -
clone_size: -
cdr3_aa: CSVGWATWDTQYF
cdr3_nt: TGCAGCGTTGGGTGGGCAACATGGGATACGCAGTATTTT

j_call: TRBJ2-7
v_call: TRBV5-6
d_call: -
clone_size: -
cdr3_aa: CASSQGSDGSEQYF
cdr3_nt: TGTGCCAGCAGCCAAGGTTCAGACGGGTCCGAGCAGTACTTC

j_call: TRBJ2-2
v_call: TRBV19
d_call: TRBD2
clone_size: few
cdr3_aa: CASSPGTSVAGELFF
cdr3_nt: TGTGCCAGTAGCCCAGGGACTAGTGTAGCCGGGGAGCTGTTTTTT

j_call: TRBJ1-2
v_call: TRBV6-1
d_call: -
clone_size: few
cdr3_aa: CATLGGSYGYTF
cdr3_nt: TGTGCCACCCTCGGCGGAAGTTATGGCTACACCTTC

j_call: TRBJ2-5
v_call: TRBV2
d_call: -
clone_size: -
cdr3_aa: CASSEAGLNQETQYF
cdr3_nt: TGTGCCAGCAGTGAAGCTGGACTCAACCAAGAGACCCAGTACTTC

j_call: TRBJ2-1
v_call: TRBV5-4
d_call: -
clone_size: -
cdr3_aa: CASSFGGSSSYNEQFF
cdr3_nt: TGTGCCAGCAGCTTCGGAGGGTCCAGCTCCTACAATGAGCAGTTCTTC

j_call: TRBJ1-3
v_call: TRBV4-1
d_call: -
clone_size: -
cdr3_aa: CASSQGWFRVRSSGNTIYF
cdr3_nt: TGCGCCAGCAGCCAAGGCTGGTTCAGGGTTAGAAGCTCTGGAAACACCATATATTTT

j_call: TRBJ1-5
v_call: TRBV2
d_call: -
clone_size: -
cdr3_aa: CASSDEGTGQPQHF
cdr3_nt: TGTGCCAGCAGTGATGAGGGCACGGGTCAGCCCCAGCATTTT

j_call: TRBJ2-5
v_call: TRBV28
d_call: -
clone_size: -
cdr3_aa: CASSEAASPETQYF
cdr3_nt: TGTGCCAGCAGTGAGGCCGCTTCCCCGGAGACCCAGTACTTC

j_call: TRBJ2-1
v_call: TRBV11-2
d_call: TRBD2
clone_size: -
cdr3_aa: CASSLGGLAGGLGNEQFF
cdr3_nt: TGTGCCAGCAGCTTAGGAGGACTAGCGGGAGGATTGGGCAATGAGCAGTTCTTC

j_call: TRBJ2-5
v_call: TRBV19
d_call: -
clone_size: once
cdr3_aa: CASSSPVSEETQYF
cdr3_nt: TGTGCCAGTAGTAGTCCGGTGAGCGAAGAGACCCAGTACTTC

j_call: TRBJ1-1
v_call: TRBV5-1
d_call: -
clone_size: -
cdr3_aa: CASSFQGGDGMGEAFF
cdr3_nt: TGCGCCAGCAGCTTCCAGGGAGGGGATGGTATGGGTGAAGCTTTCTTT

j_call: TRBJ1-5
v_call: TRBV27
d_call: -
clone_size: -
cdr3_aa: CASSRVGNQPQHF
cdr3_nt: TGTGCCAGCAGTCGGGTAGGCAATCAGCCCCAGCATTTT

j_call: TRBJ2-1
v_call: TRBV27
d_call: TRBD2
clone_size: -
cdr3_aa: CASSLSTSGDNEQFF
cdr3_nt: TGTGCCAGCAGTTTATCCACTAGCGGGGACAATGAGCAGTTCTTC

j_call: TRBJ2-3
v_call: TRBV5-4
d_call: TRBD2
clone_size: -
cdr3_aa: CASSLYTSGTSFRGTDTQYF
cdr3_nt: TGTGCCAGCAGCTTGTATACTAGCGGGACTTCGTTCCGAGGCACAGATACGCAGTATTTT

j_call: TRBJ2-7
v_call: TRBV21-1
d_call: -
clone_size: -
cdr3_aa: CASSKIKRRPQDEQYF
cdr3_nt: TGTGCCAGCAGCAAAATAAAGCGGCGCCCCCAGGACGAGCAGTACTTC

j_call: TRBJ2-1
v_call: TRBV2
d_call: -
clone_size: few
cdr3_aa: CASSAGGGRNEQFF
cdr3_nt: TGTGCCAGCAGTGCGGGGGGCGGCCGGAATGAGCAGTTCTTC

j_call: TRBJ2-5
v_call: TRBV28
d_call: TRBD2
clone_size: once
cdr3_aa: CASSPPGTSGQETQYF
cdr3_nt: TGTGCCAGCAGTCCCCCCGGGACTAGCGGCCAAGAGACCCAGTACTTC

j_call: TRBJ2-2
v_call: TRBV4-1
d_call: TRBD2
clone_size: once
cdr3_aa: CASSQDQTSGREELFF
cdr3_nt: TGCGCCAGCAGCCAAGATCAGACTAGCGGGAGAGAGGAGCTGTTTTTT

j_call: TRBJ1-2
v_call: TRBV27
d_call: -
clone_size: -
cdr3_aa: CASRQINQGWGIIYGYTF
cdr3_nt: TGTGCCAGCAGACAGATTAACCAGGGGTGGGGAATTATCTATGGCTACACCTTC

j_call: TRBJ1-3
v_call: TRBV28
d_call: TRBD1
clone_size: -
cdr3_aa: CATSDRGQGNTIYF
cdr3_nt: TGTGCCACCTCGGACAGGGGGCAGGGAAACACCATATATTTT

j_call: TRBJ2-1
v_call: TRBV27
d_call: TRBD2
clone_size: -
cdr3_aa: CASAGLAGLASQQFF
cdr3_nt: TGTGCCAGCGCCGGACTAGCGGGATTAGCTTCGCAGCAGTTCTTC

j_call: TRBJ2-3
v_call: TRBV7-9
d_call: TRBD1
clone_size: -
cdr3_aa: CASSLNRQGVTDTQYF
cdr3_nt: TGTGCCAGCAGCTTAAATCGTCAGGGGGTAACAGATACGCAGTATTTT

j_call: TRBJ1-4
v_call: TRBV20-1
d_call: -
clone_size: -
cdr3_aa: CSAGTREKLFF
cdr3_nt: TGCAGTGCCGGGACACGAGAAAAACTGTTTTTT

j_call: TRBJ1-3
v_call: TRBV28
d_call: -
clone_size: -
cdr3_aa: CASREGHPGNTIYF
cdr3_nt: TGTGCCAGCAGGGAAGGACACCCTGGAAACACCATATATTTT

j_call: TRBJ1-2
v_call: TRBV27
d_call: -
clone_size: few
cdr3_aa: CASSSGWGYTF
cdr3_nt: TGTGCCAGCAGTTCGGGATGGGGCTACACCTTC

j_call: TRBJ2-7
v_call: TRBV4-1
d_call: TRBD2
clone_size: -
cdr3_aa: CASSPLRLAGGEQYF
cdr3_nt: TGCGCCAGCAGCCCACTCCGACTAGCGGGAGGTGAGCAGTACTTC

j_call: TRBJ2-7
v_call: TRBV4-1
d_call: -
clone_size: -
cdr3_aa: CASSQDPSANAAEQYF
cdr3_nt: TGCGCCAGCAGCCAAGATCCCAGCGCGAACGCCGCCGAGCAGTACTTC

j_call: TRBJ2-3
v_call: TRBV12-5
d_call: TRBD2
clone_size: few
cdr3_aa: CASAPSGNTDTQYF
cdr3_nt: TGTGCTAGTGCCCCTAGCGGGAACACAGATACGCAGTATTTT

j_call: TRBJ2-7
v_call: TRBV7-8
d_call: TRBD2
clone_size: -
cdr3_aa: CASSFNSGSSIYEQYF
cdr3_nt: TGTGCCAGCAGTTTTAATAGCGGGAGTTCGATCTACGAGCAGTACTTC

j_call: TRBJ2-6
v_call: TRBV6-1
d_call: TRBD2
clone_size: -
cdr3_aa: CASSVRLAGATGANVLTF
cdr3_nt: TGTGCCAGCAGTGTAAGGCTAGCGGGAGCGACGGGGGCCAACGTCCTGACTTTC

j_call: TRBJ2-1
v_call: TRBV5-6
d_call: TRBD2
clone_size: -
cdr3_aa: CASSLLARVLGNEQFF
cdr3_nt: TGTGCCAGCAGCTTACTAGCGCGCGTTCTAGGGAATGAGCAGTTCTTC

j_call: TRBJ1-1
v_call: TRBV9
d_call: -
clone_size: -
cdr3_aa: CASSVGGEDTEAFF
cdr3_nt: TGTGCCAGCAGCGTAGGTGGGGAGGACACTGAAGCTTTCTTT

j_call: TRBJ2-2
v_call: TRBV2
d_call: -
clone_size: -
cdr3_aa: CASSLVSGASTGELFF
cdr3_nt: TGTGCCAGCTCATTAGTGTCAGGGGCTTCCACCGGGGAGCTGTTTTTT

j_call: TRBJ2-7
v_call: TRBV6-5
d_call: TRBD1
clone_size: -
cdr3_aa: CASSYRPGQGAYEQYF
cdr3_nt: TGTGCCAGCAGTTACAGACCGGGACAGGGTGCCTACGAGCAGTACTTC

j_call: TRBJ1-1
v_call: TRBV9
d_call: TRBD1
clone_size: -
cdr3_aa: CASSVEGTGITEAFF
cdr3_nt: TGTGCCAGCAGCGTAGAGGGGACAGGGATCACTGAAGCTTTCTTT